In this sample, the clone carrying this T cell receptor beta chain turned up many times. No antigen is known for it. The library protocol tagged each TCR cDNA with a unique molecular identifier. Each CDR3 protein gets one entry after TCRdb re-called the 5' RACE reads with MiXCR. There are thousands of distinct CDR3 sequences in the sample; over 6.5% occur only once, and over 70% lies in the top ten. These data originate in a study of spatial heterogeneity in lung cancer. Study observations and caveats: Ubiquitous expanded tumor TCRs surfaced in blood more at resection than they did at follow-up.

Time point denoted: sample taken at primary tumor resection. Samples came from approximately 65 TRACERx patients with untreated early-stage lung cancer. Unsorted whole RNA of tumor, nontumor lung or frozen PBMC was sequenced. V was shortened by 0 bases and J by 0 bases, with 3 bases between the two germline ends. This CDR3 region has 13 residues. Germline CDR1 is SGHRS and CDR2 is YFSETQ. The gene calls are TRBV5-1 and TRBJ1-1; no clear D gene. The TCR sequence derives from a male donor with early-stage non-small cell lung cancer. The sequencing used PBMCs, collected at surgery. CDR3 in amino acids: CASSLDMNTEAFF. CDR3 nucleotide sequence: TGCGCCAGCAGCTTGGACATGAACACTGAAGCTTTCTTT.